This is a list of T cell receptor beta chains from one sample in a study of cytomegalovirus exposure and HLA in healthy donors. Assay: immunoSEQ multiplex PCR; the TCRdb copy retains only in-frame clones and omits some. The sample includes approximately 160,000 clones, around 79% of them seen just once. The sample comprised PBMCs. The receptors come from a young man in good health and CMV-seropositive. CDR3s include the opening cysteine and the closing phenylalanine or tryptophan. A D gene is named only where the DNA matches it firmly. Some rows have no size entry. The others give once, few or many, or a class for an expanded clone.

CATKGWQWRENQPQHF TGTGCCACTAAAGGGTGGCAGTGGAGGGAGAATCAGCCCCAGCATTTT TRBJ1-5 TRBV19 NA NA
CASGLGDRVYGGELFF TGTGCTAGTGGTTTGGGGGACAGGGTCTATGGCGGGGAGCTGTTTTTT TRBJ2-2 TRBV12-5 NA TRBD1
CASSYSEFSNQPQHF TGTGCCAGCAGTTACTCGGAGTTTAGCAATCAGCCCCAGCATTTT TRBJ1-5 TRBV6-6 NA NA
CASSVAGQNTGELFF TGTGCCAGCAGCGTAGCGGGACAGAACACCGGGGAGCTGTTTTTT TRBJ2-2 TRBV9 NA NA
CASSVIQGSNQPQHF TGTGCCAGCAGCGTGATACAGGGCTCAAATCAGCCCCAGCATTTT TRBJ1-5 TRBV7-2 NA NA
CASSYEGLTGELFF TGTGCCAGCAGTTACGAGGGTTTGACCGGGGAGCTGTTTTTT TRBJ2-2 TRBV6-5 NA NA
CASRDSLKSETQYF TGTGCCAGCAGAGACAGTCTCAAGTCGGAGACCCAGTACTTC TRBJ2-5 TRBV2 NA NA
CASSLKAGEVKEENTGELFF TGTGCCAGCAGCCTTAAAGCGGGAGAAGTAAAAGAGGAGAACACCGGGGAGCTGTTTTTT TRBJ2-2 TRBV28 NA TRBD2
CASSWQGGTYEQYF TGCGCCAGCAGCTGGCAGGGGGGCACCTACGAGCAGTACTTC TRBJ2-7 TRBV5-1 NA NA
CASSFGQGDKPQHF TGCGCCAGCAGCTTTGGACAGGGGGATAAGCCCCAGCATTTT TRBJ1-5 TRBV5-1 NA TRBD1
CASRLRDMGWEKLFF TGTGCCAGCAGACTCCGGGACATGGGCTGGGAAAAACTGTTTTTT TRBJ1-4 TRBV2 NA NA
CASGLGTDIGQPQHF TGTGCTAGTGGTTTGGGGACAGATATAGGTCAGCCCCAGCATTTT TRBJ1-5 TRBV12-5 NA NA
CASTLGNLGAGGYTF TGTGCCAGCACCCTGGGTAATCTGGGGGCCGGTGGCTACACCTTC TRBJ1-2 TRBV6-6 NA NA
CASSLPAGGLRGDSYNEQFF TGTGCCAGCTCACTGCCGGCGGGGGGCCTGCGGGGAGACTCCTACAATGAGCAGTTCTTC TRBJ2-1 TRBV18 once TRBD2
CATSSTGTSTDTQYF TGTGCCACCAGCAGTACCGGGACTAGCACAGATACGCAGTATTTT TRBJ2-3 TRBV15 NA NA
CASSLVTAYNEQFF TGTGCCAGCAGCTTGGTGACAGCCTACAATGAGCAGTTCTTC TRBJ2-1 TRBV5-6 NA NA
CASSLPDSPWGYF TGTGCCAGCAGTCTACCGGACAGCCCGTGGGGGTACTTC TRBJ2-5 TRBV6-1 NA NA
CASSWPSGGENEQFF TGCGCCAGCAGCTGGCCTAGCGGGGGGGAGAATGAGCAGTTCTTC TRBJ2-1 TRBV5-1 NA TRBD2
CASSLEGQGREKLFF TGCGCCAGCAGCTTGGAGGGACAGGGTCGAGAAAAACTGTTTTTT TRBJ1-4 TRBV5-1 NA TRBD1
CASSDRGNIQYF TGTGCCAGCAGTGACAGGGGAAACATTCAGTACTTC TRBJ2-4 TRBV6-5 NA TRBD1
CASSRGQAKAGANVLTF TGCGCCAGCAGCCGAGGACAGGCCAAGGCTGGGGCCAATGTCCTGACTTTC TRBJ2-6 TRBV4-3 NA TRBD1
CASSLWFGASGGRNEQFF TGTGCCAGCAGCTTGTGGTTTGGGGCTAGCGGGGGTCGCAATGAGCAGTTCTTC TRBJ2-1 TRBV5-4 once TRBD2
CASSQDRGGPFYGYTF TGCGCCAGCAGCCAAGATCGGGGGGGACCGTTCTATGGCTACACCTTC TRBJ1-2 TRBV4-1 NA NA
CASSFGPGQGPYEQYF TGTGCCAGCAGCTTTGGGCCGGGACAGGGTCCCTACGAGCAGTACTTC TRBJ2-7 TRBV7-9 NA TRBD1
CASSLGTGSEKLFF TGCGCCAGCAGCCTTGGGACAGGTAGTGAAAAACTGTTTTTT TRBJ1-4 TRBV5-1 NA TRBD1
CSGSGQSGNTIYF TGTTCCGGGTCCGGCCAATCAGGAAACACCATATATTTT TRBJ1-3 TRBV7-9 NA NA
CASSLGQPQETQYF TGTGCCAGCAGCTTAGGGCAGCCGCAAGAGACCCAGTACTTC TRBJ2-5 TRBV27 NA NA
CASRETSGANVLTF TGTGCCAGCAGGGAGACCTCTGGGGCCAACGTCCTGACTTTC TRBJ2-6 TRBV27 NA NA
CASSLGASTGELFF TGTGCCAGCAGCTTGGGGGCCTCCACCGGGGAGCTGTTTTTT TRBJ2-2 TRBV5-5 NA NA
CASSHETASGELFF TGTGCCAGCAGCCACGAGACAGCGTCCGGGGAGCTGTTTTTT TRBJ2-2 TRBV7-6 few NA
CASTEGSGGDEQFF TGCGCCAGCACCGAAGGTTCCGGCGGGGATGAGCAGTTCTTC TRBJ2-1 TRBV10-1 few NA
CASSSRALGTEAFF TGTGCCAGCAGCTCCAGGGCTTTGGGCACTGAAGCTTTCTTT TRBJ1-1 TRBV7-9 NA NA
CASSEYPDSYQETQYF TGTGCCAGCAGTGAATATCCTGACAGTTACCAAGAGACCCAGTACTTC TRBJ2-5 TRBV25-1 NA NA
CASSLTPGGDEQYF TGTGCCAGCAGCTTAACCCCGGGGGGGGACGAGCAGTACTTC TRBJ2-7 TRBV7-8 NA TRBD2
CASRRGTGVGSNQPQHF TGTGCCAGCAGACGCGGGACAGGGGTTGGGAGCAATCAGCCCCAGCATTTT TRBJ1-5 TRBV28 NA TRBD1
CASSAGTSVTYEQYF TGTGCCAGCAGCGCCGGGACTAGCGTTACCTACGAGCAGTACTTC TRBJ2-7 TRBV9 NA TRBD2
CASSPWTSGGGTDTQYF TGTGCCAGTAGTCCGTGGACTAGCGGGGGTGGCACAGATACGCAGTATTTT TRBJ2-3 TRBV19 NA TRBD2
CASRPSTAILAKNIQYF TGTGCCAGCAGACCATCGACAGCAATACTAGCCAAAAACATTCAGTACTTC TRBJ2-4 TRBV2 NA NA
CASSLRGSPGNTIYF TGTGCCAGCAGTTTGAGGGGGTCGCCTGGAAACACCATATATTTT TRBJ1-3 TRBV28 NA NA
CATGLGGSYEQYF TGTGCCACCGGGCTGGGGGGTTCCTACGAGCAGTACTTC TRBJ2-7 TRBV5-6 NA NA
CASSETGLDKNIQYF TGTGCCAGCAGTGAGACAGGGTTGGACAAAAACATTCAGTACTTC TRBJ2-4 TRBV28 NA TRBD1
CASSGGASNQPQHF TGTGCCAGCAGTGGCGGGGCCTCCAATCAGCCCCAGCATTTT TRBJ1-5 TRBV25-1 NA NA
CASSHRSGLVEQYF TGTGCCAGCAGTCACCGGTCAGGGTTGGTCGAGCAGTACTTC TRBJ2-7 TRBV2 NA NA
CAISDADRANTEAFF TGTGCCATCAGTGATGCTGACAGAGCGAACACTGAAGCTTTCTTT TRBJ1-1 TRBV10-3 once NA
CSVEKGMYRGYEQYF TGCAGCGTTGAAAAGGGGATGTACAGGGGCTACGAGCAGTACTTC TRBJ2-7 TRBV29-1 NA TRBD1
CSVGHLERNEQFF TGTAGCGTTGGACATCTCGAGCGGAATGAGCAGTTCTTC TRBJ2-1 TRBV29-1 once NA